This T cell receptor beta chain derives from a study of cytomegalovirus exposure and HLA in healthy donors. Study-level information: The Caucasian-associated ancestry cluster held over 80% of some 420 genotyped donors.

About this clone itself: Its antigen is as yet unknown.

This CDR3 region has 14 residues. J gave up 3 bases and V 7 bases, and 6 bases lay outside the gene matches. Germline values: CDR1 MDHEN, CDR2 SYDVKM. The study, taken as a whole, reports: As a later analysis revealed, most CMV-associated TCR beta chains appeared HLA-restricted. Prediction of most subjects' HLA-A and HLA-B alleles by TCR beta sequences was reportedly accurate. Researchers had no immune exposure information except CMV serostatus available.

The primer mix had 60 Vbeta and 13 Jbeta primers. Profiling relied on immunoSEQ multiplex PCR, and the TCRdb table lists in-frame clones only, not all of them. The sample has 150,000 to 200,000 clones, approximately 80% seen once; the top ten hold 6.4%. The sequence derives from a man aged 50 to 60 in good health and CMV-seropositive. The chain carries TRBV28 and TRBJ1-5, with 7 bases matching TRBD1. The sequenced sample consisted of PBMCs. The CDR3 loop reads CASINRGVNQPQHF. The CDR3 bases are TGTGCCAGCATAAACAGGGGTGTCAATCAGCCCCAGCATTTT.